The present entry profiles one TCR beta chain with its context. This sample is part of a study of blood T cell repertoires in COVID-19. Across the whole study: PBMCs, B-cell-depleted T cells, or T cells were the source of the cDNA or gDNA that made up the material.

Authors' processing steps: How many nucleated cells were present was estimated from reference gene primer amplification. The assay was immunoSEQ multiplex PCR, and TCRdb's table has in-frame clones only and misses some. That table supplies the V and J calls and clone size; D and trimming were determined from the DNA. The profile shows 30,000 to 45,000 clones, under 90% of them singletons. This CDR3 has 16 amino acids. CDR1 and CDR2 from the germline V gene are SGDLS and YYNGEE. Trimming at V came to 1 base and at J to 1 base, leaving 5 bases not matched to a gene. This sequence originates from a human donor in a cohort sampled during active COVID-19. The genes are TRBV9 and TRBJ2-1; the match to TRBD2 covers 7 bases. The sample consisted of peripheral blood. The DNA for the CDR3 is TGTGCCAGCAGCGTAAATGGGGGGGTTTCCTACAATGAGCAGTTCTTC. Its translation is CASSVNGGVSYNEQFF. Combining the CDR3 with reference TRBV9 and TRBJ2-1 gives the whole variable domain DSGVTQTPKHLITATGQRVTLRCSPRSGDLSVYWYQQSLDQGLQFLIQYYNGEERAKGNILERFSAQQFPDLHSELNLSSLELGDSALYFCASSVNGGVSYNEQFFGPGTRLTVL.